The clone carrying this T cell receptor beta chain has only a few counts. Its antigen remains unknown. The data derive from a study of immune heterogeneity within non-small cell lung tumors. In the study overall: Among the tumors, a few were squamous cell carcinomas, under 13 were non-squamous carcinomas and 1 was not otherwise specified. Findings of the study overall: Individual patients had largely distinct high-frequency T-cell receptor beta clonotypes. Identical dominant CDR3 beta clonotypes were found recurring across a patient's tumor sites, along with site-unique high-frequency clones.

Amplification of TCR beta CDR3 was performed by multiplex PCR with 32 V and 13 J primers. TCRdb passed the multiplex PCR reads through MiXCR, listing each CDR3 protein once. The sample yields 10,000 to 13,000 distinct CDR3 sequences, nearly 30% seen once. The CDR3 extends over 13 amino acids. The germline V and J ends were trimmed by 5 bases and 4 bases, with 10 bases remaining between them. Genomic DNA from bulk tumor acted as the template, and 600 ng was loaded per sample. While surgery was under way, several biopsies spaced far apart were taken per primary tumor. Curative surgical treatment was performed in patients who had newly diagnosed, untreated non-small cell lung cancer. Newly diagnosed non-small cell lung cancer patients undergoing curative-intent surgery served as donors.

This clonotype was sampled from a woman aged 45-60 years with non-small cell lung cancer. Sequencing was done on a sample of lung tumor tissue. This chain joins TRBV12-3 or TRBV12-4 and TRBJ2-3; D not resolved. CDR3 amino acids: CASSPVWADTQYF. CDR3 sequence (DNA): TGTGCCAGCAGTCCTGTGTGGGCAGATACGCAGTATTTT.